These 21 T cell receptor beta chains were sequenced from one sample in a study of shared clonotypes between healthy human individuals. Profiling relied on immunoSEQ multiplex PCR, and the TCRdb table lists in-frame clones only, not all of them. The sample shows some 2,100,000 clones, around 95% of them seen only once. Sequencing was carried out using naive CD4+ T cells sorted from blood. Subset noted: CD45RA+ positively selected. The receptor source for this set is a man aged 18-30 years in good health.

Remarks on this clone: Other DNA sequences in the sample encode the same CDR3. The chain combines TRBV7-2 with TRBJ2-7; D may be TRBD2 (6 bases). Trimming removed 1 base at V and 0 bases at J, with 10 bases between. Germline CDR1 is SGHTA and CDR2 is FQGNSA. The CDR3 totals 15 residues. CDR3 DNA sequence: TGTGCCAGCAGCTTAGTCGGCGGGGACTCCTACGAGCAGTACTTC. Protein: CASSLVGGDSYEQYF.

This chain connects TRBV9 to TRBJ2-7, with D tentatively TRBD2 (7 bases). Germline CDR1 is SGDLS and CDR2 is YYNGEE. The V gene lost 0 bases and the J gene lost 7 bases, with 11 bases spanning the gap. The CDR3 contains 13 residues. CDR3 protein: CASSVEGGAEQYF. In nucleotides, the CDR3 is TGTGCCAGCAGCGTAGAAGGGGGGGCAGAGCAGTACTTC.

The chain combines TRBV6-1 with TRBJ1-2; D remains unclear. In germline, CDR1 is MNHNS, CDR2 SASEGT. The CDR3 totals 15 residues. V lost 4 bases and J lost 5, with 17 bases in between. CDR3 coding DNA: TGTGCCAGCAGTGTGGAGGAGGGAATAACATATGGCTACACCTTC. This encodes CASSVEEGITYGYTF.

The rearrangement links TRBV11-3 to TRBJ1-4; D gene uncertain. The V end was cut by 3 bases, the J end by 8 bases, with 13 bases between. The germline V gene encodes CDR1 SGHNT and CDR2 YENEEA. This CDR3 region has 14 residues. The CDR3 nucleotides read TGTGCCAGCAGCTTTGCCTCTTATGACGAAAAACTGTTTTTT. It yields the protein CASSFASYDEKLFF.

The CDR3 loop is CASSKVGYTDTQYF. The CDR3 DNA follows: TGTGCCAGCAGCAAAGTAGGCTACACAGATACGCAGTATTTT. The chain uses TRBV21-1 and TRBJ2-3. TRBV21-1 represents a pseudogene. This CDR3 is built from 14 residues.

The chain carries TRBV7-3 and TRBJ1-2; 7 positions match TRBD1. The CDR3 loop spans 13 amino acids. V lost 5 bases and J lost 7; bases outside the gene matches: 7. Germline lookup yields CDR1 SGHTA and CDR2 FQGTGA. CDR3 bases: TGTGCCAGCAGCCTCGACAGGGAGGGTGGCTACACCTTC. Translation: CASSLDREGGYTF.

This sequence joins TRBV9 and TRBJ2-5; 9 bases are shared with TRBD2. The CDR3 spans 15 residues. V lost 0 bases, J lost 6 bases, and 6 bases stayed unmatched. The germline CDR1 and CDR2 sequences are SGDLS and YYNGEE. The CDR3 DNA is TGTGCCAGCAGCGTAGAGGCGGCTAGCGGGAAGACCCAGTACTTC. Translated, it gives CASSVEAASGKTQYF.

The rearrangement uses TRBV25-1 and TRBJ2-7, with 8 bases identical to TRBD2. This CDR3 is built from 14 residues. Germline-derived CDR1 and CDR2 are MGHDK and SYGVNS. After removal of 3 bases from V and 1 base from J, the junction contained 2 bases not matched to a gene. CDR3 sequence: CASSDSGMSYEQYF. The CDR3 DNA follows: TGTGCCAGCAGTGATAGCGGGATGTCCTACGAGCAGTACTTC.

The chain recombines TRBV9 with TRBJ1-2; TRBD1 is a possible D gene (5 bases). V was clipped by 7 bases and J by 1 base, with 14 bases between them. The CDR3 has 14 residues. Germline CDR1 SGDLS, CDR2 YYNGEE. The DNA of the CDR3 is TGTGCCAGCGGCTCGAGGGGTAATAACTATGGCTACACCTTC. Encoded protein: CASGSRGNNYGYTF. The variable domain in full, completed from reference TRBV9 and TRBJ1-2, reads DSGVTQTPKHLITATGQRVTLRCSPRSGDLSVYWYQQSLDQGLQFLIQYYNGEERAKGNILERFSAQQFPDLHSELNLSSLELGDSALYFCASGSRGNNYGYTFGSGTRLTVV.

The V call is TRBV6-5, the J call TRBJ1-4; D perhaps matches TRBD1 (5 bases). With 6 bases removed from V and 8 bases from J, the gap between germline ends came to 16 bases. The germline V gene encodes CDR1 MNHEY and CDR2 SVGAGI. CDR3 length: 14 residues. CDR3 region: CASSRQRSGEKLFF. Here the CDR3 DNA reads TGTGCCAGCAGCAGACAGCGCTCAGGGGAAAAACTGTTTTTT.

This clone was picked up a small number of times. The J gene is TRBJ1-1, the V gene TRBV5-1; D is uncertain. The length of the CDR3 is 14 residues. Per the germline V gene, CDR1 is SGHRS and CDR2 is YFSETQ. Trimming shortened V by 0 bases and J by 3 bases, and 9 bases separated the two germline ends. The CDR3 DNA is TGCGCCAGCAGCTTGGCCCCAGGTTACACTGAAGCTTTCTTT. Its protein is CASSLAPGYTEAFF.

The chain carries TRBV11-3 and TRBJ2-7; the D is unclear. The length of the CDR3 is 13 residues. The germline V gene has CDR1 SGHNT and CDR2 YENEEA. Trimming shortened V by 5 bases and J by 0 bases, and 8 bases separated the two germline ends. The CDR3 region is CASSPPSSYEQYF. In nucleotides, the CDR3 is TGTGCCAGCAGCCCTCCGAGCTCCTACGAGCAGTACTTC.

This rearrangement joins TRBV10-3 to TRBJ1-3, with D possibly TRBD1 on 5 matching bases. This CDR3 has 13 residues. Trimming removed 4 bases at V and 4 bases at J, with 8 bases between. Germline V gene lookup returns CDR1 ENHRY and CDR2 SYGVKD. CDR3 region: CAISGGVGNTIYF. The DNA for the CDR3 is TGTGCCATCAGTGGGGGCGTAGGAAACACCATATATTTT.

Concerning this clone itself: The same CDR3 is also encoded by other DNA sequences in this sample. The rearrangement joins TRBV6-5 to TRBJ1-5; D not certain. V lost 0 bases and J 1 base, leaving 7 bases between the germline ends. Germline V lookup: CDR1 MNHEY, CDR2 SVGAGI. The length of the CDR3 is 15 residues. CDR3 region: CASSYSLGSNQPQHF. The CDR3 region has the DNA TGTGCCAGCAGTTACTCGTTAGGCAGCAATCAGCCCCAGCATTTT.

This clone occurred once. V and J are TRBV4-3 and TRBJ2-7; D is possibly TRBD2 (5 bases). Deletions cut 1 base from V and 0 bases from J, with 7 bases between. Germline lookup yields CDR1 LGHNA and CDR2 YSLEER. This CDR3 region has 14 residues. CDR3: CASSQVSGSYEQYF. As DNA, the CDR3 is TGCGCCAGCAGCCAAGTGAGCGGCTCCTACGAGCAGTACTTC.

The V and J genes are TRBV6-5 and TRBJ1-2; D possibly corresponds to TRBD1 (6 bases). Germline V gene sequence: CDR1 MNHEY, CDR2 SVGAGI. The V gene lost 7 bases and the J gene lost 9 bases, with 18 bases spanning the gap. The CDR3 loop spans 13 amino acids. CDR3 loop: CASTPVTGASYTF. The DNA of the CDR3 is TGTGCCAGCACCCCTGTGACGGGGGCAAGCTACACCTTC.

The chain recombines TRBV19 with TRBJ1-2; tentative D call: TRBD1 (5 bases). Germline V gives CDR1 LNHDA, CDR2 SQIVND (reference sequence). Trimming took 5 bases from V and 10 from J, leaving 14 bases between them. The CDR3 runs 12 residues. The DNA of the CDR3 is TGTGCCAGTAGTCTAAGACAGACATACTACACCTTC. Amino acid sequence: CASSLRQTYYTF.

This chain joins TRBV25-1 and TRBJ2-3; D gene uncertain. The length of the CDR3 is 16 residues. Looked up from germline, CDR1 is MGHDK and CDR2 is SYGVNS. Deletions cut 3 bases from V and 1 base from J, with 14 bases between. The CDR3 DNA follows: TGTGCCAGCAGTGACAATCCTAGAGTGGGCACAGATACGCAGTATTTT. Its translation: CASSDNPRVGTDTQYF.

Remarks on this clone: Other DNA sequences in this specimen translate into the identical CDR3. The rearrangement joins TRBV30 to TRBJ1-6, with 8 bases fitting TRBD1. Trimming at V came to 3 bases and at J to 7 bases, leaving 5 bases not matched to a gene. Germline values: CDR1 GTSNPN, CDR2 SVGIG (reference sequence). The CDR3 is 14 residues long. CDR3 in DNA: TGTGCCTGGAGCGGGACAGGAGGGAATTCACCCCTCCACTTT. Its translation: CAWSGTGGNSPLHF.

The chain employs TRBV29-1 and TRBJ2-7, with 7 positions matching TRBD2. The CDR3 is 12 residues long. Germline CDR1 is SQVTM and CDR2 is ANQGSEA. CDR3 sequence (DNA): TGCAGTCGGCGGGGGAGAAGAAACGAGCAGTACTTC. The encoded protein is CSRRGRRNEQYF.

V gene TRBV4-1 combines with J gene TRBJ2-5; 12 positions match TRBD2. Germline CDR1 reads MGHRA; CDR2 reads YSYEKL. The CDR3 runs 15 residues. Trimming removed 3 bases from V and 5 bases from J; junction bases left unmatched: 4. In DNA, the CDR3 is TGCGCCAGCAGCCAGGCAGGACTAGCGGGGGAGACCCAGTACTTC. It encodes CASSQAGLAGETQYF.